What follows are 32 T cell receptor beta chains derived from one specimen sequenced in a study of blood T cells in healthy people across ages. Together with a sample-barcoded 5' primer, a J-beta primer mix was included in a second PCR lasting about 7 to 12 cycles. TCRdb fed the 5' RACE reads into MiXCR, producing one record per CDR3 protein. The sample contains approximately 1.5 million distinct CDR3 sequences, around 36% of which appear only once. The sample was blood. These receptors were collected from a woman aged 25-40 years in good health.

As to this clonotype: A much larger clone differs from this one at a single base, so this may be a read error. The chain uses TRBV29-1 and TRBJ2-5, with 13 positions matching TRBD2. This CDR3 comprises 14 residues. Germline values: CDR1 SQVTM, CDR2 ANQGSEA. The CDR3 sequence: CSAGTSGTGEAQYF. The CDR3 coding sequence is TGCAGCGCCGGGACTAGCGGGACGGGAGAGGCCCAGTACTTC.

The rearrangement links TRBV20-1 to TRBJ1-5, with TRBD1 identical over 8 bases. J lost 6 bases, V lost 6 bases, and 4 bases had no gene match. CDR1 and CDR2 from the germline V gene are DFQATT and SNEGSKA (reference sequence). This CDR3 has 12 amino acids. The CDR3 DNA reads TGCAGTGCCCGACAGGGGAGTCAGCCCCAGCATTTT. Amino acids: CSARQGSQPQHF.

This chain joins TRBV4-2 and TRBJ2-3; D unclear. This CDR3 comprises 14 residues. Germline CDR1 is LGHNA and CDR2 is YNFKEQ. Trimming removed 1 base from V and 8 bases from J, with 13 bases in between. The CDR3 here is CASSQVNGWGTQYF. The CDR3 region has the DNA TGTGCCAGCAGCCAAGTGAACGGTTGGGGTACGCAGTATTTT.

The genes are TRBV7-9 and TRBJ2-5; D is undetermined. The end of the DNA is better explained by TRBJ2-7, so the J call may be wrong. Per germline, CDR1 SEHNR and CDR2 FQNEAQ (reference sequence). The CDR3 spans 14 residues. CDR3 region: CASSLVGSPHEQYF. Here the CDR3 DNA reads TGTGCCAGCAGCTTAGTGGGGTCGCCCCACGAGCAGTACTTC.

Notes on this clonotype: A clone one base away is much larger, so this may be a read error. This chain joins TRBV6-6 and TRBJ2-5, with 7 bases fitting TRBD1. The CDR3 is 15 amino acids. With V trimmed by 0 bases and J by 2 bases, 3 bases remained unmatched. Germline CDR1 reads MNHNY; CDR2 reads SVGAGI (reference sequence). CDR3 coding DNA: TGTGCCAGCAGTTACTCGCCCAGGGGGCAAGAGACCCAGTACTTC. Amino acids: CASSYSPRGQETQYF.

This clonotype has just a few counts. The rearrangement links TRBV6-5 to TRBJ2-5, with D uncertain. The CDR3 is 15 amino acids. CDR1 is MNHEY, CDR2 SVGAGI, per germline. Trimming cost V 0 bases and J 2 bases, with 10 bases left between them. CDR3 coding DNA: TGTGCCAGCAGTTACTCGAATAGGCCTCAAGAGACCCAGTACTTC. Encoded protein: CASSYSNRPQETQYF.

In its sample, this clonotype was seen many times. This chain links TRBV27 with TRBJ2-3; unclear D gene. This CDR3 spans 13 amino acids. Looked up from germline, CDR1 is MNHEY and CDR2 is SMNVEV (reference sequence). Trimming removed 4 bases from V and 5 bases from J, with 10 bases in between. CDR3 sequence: CASSSGSVDTQYF. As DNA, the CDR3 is TGTGCCAGCAGTTCTGGGTCTGTAGATACGCAGTATTTT.

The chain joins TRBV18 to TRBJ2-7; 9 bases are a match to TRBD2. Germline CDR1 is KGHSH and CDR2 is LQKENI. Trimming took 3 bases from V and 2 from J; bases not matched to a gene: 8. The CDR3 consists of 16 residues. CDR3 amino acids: CASSPNLAGVTYEQYF. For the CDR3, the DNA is TGTGCCAGCTCACCTAACTTAGCGGGAGTTACCTACGAGCAGTACTTC.

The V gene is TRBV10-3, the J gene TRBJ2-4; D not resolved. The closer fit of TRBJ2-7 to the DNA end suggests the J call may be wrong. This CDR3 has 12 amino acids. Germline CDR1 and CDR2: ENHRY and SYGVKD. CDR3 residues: CAISVRVGEQYF. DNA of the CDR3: TGTGCCATCAGTGTCCGGGTGGGCGAGCAGTACTTC.

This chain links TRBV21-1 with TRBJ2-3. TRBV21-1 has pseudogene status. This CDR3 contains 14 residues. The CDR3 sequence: CASRSDPSTNTQYF. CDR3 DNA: TGTGCCAGCCGCTCAGACCCGAGCACAAATACGCAGTATTTT.

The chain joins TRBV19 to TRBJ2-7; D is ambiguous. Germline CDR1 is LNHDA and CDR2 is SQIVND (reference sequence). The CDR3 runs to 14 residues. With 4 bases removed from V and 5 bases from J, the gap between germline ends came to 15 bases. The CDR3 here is CASSKSSTRNEQYF. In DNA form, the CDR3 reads TGTGCCAGTAGTAAGTCTTCTACCAGGAACGAGCAGTACTTC.

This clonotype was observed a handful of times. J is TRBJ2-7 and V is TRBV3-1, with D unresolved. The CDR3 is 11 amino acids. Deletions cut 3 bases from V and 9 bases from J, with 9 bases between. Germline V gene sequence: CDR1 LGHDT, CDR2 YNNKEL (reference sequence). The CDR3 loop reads CASSHGGGQYF. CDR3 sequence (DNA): TGTGCCAGCAGCCACGGCGGCGGGCAGTACTTC.

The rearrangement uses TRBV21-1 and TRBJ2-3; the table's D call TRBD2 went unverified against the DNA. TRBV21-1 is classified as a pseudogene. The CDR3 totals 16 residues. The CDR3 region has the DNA TGTGCCAGCAGCCTCCGGACTAGTAGAGGTTCGGATACGCAGTATTTT. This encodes CASSLRTSRGSDTQYF.

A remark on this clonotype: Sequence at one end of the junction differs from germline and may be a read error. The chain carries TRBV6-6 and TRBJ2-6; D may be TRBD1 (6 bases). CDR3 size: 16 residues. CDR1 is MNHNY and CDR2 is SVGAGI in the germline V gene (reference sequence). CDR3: CASSPRTVTGANVRTF. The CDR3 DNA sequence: TGTGCCAGCAGTCCCCGGACAGTCACCGGGGCCAACGTCCGGACTTTC.

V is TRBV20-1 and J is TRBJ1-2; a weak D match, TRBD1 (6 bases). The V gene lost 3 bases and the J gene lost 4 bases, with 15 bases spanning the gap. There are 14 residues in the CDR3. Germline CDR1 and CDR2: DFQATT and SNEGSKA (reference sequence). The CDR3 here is CSARGGGRLYGYTF. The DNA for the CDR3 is TGCAGTGCTAGGGGCGGGGGGCGCCTCTATGGCTACACCTTC.

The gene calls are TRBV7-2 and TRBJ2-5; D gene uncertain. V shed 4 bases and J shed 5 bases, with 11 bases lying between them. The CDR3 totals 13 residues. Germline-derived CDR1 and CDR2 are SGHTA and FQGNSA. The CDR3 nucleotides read TGTGCCAGCAGCTCTGGATCGGCGGAGACCCAGTACTTC. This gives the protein CASSSGSAETQYF.

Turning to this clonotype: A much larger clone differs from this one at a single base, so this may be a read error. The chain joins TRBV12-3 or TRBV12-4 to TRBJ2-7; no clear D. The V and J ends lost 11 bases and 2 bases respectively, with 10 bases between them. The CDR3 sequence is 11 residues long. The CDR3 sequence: CAGGITYEQYF. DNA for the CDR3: TGTGCCGGCGGTATTACCTACGAGCAGTACTTC.

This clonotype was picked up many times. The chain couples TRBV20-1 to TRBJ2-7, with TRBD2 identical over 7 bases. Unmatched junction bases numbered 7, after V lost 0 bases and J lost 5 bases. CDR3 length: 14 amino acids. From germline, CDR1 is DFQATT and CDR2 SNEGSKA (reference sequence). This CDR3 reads CSAREGSGSHEQYF. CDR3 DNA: TGCAGTGCTAGAGAAGGTAGCGGGTCCCACGAGCAGTACTTC.

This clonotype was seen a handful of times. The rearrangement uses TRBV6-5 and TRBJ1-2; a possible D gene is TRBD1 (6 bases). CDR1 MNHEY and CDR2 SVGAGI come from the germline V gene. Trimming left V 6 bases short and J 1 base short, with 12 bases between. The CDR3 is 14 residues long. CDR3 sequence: CASRRGANNYGYTF. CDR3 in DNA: TGTGCCAGCAGAAGGGGGGCCAATAACTATGGCTACACCTTC.

The CDR3 protein is CASNLGAETQYF. The CDR3 DNA reads TGTGCCAGCAACTTGGGGGCAGAGACCCAGTACTTC. This chain links TRBV2 with TRBJ2-5, with D maybe TRBD1 (6 bases). This CDR3 region has 12 residues. Looked up from germline, CDR1 is SNHLY and CDR2 is FYNNEI. V lost 7 bases to trimming and J lost 4 bases, with 10 bases between them.

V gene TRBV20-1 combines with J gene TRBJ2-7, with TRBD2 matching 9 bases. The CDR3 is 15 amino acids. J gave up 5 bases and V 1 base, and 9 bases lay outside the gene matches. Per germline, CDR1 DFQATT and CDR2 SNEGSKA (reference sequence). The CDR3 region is CSARGRGLAGDEQYF. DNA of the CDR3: TGCAGTGCTAGAGGACGTGGGTTAGCGGGAGACGAGCAGTACTTC.

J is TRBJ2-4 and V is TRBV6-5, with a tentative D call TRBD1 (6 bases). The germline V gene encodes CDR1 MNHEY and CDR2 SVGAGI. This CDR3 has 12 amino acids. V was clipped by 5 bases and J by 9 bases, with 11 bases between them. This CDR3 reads CASSRDRTIQYF. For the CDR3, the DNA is TGTGCCAGCAGTCGCGACAGGACCATTCAGTACTTC.

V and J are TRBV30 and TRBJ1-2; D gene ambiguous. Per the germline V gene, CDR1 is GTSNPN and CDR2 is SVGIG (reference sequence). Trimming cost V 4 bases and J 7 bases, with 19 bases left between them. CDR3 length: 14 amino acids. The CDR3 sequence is CAWNRSPILGGYTF. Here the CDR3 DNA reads TGTGCCTGGAACCGTTCCCCTATCCTTGGTGGCTACACCTTC.

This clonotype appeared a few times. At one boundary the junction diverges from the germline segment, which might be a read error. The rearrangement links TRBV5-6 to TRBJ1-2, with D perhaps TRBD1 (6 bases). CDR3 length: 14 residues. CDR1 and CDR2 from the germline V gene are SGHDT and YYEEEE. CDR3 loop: CAGSPARGRYGYTF. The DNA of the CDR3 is TGTGCCGGCAGCCCAGCGCGGGGGCGATATGGCTACACCTTC.

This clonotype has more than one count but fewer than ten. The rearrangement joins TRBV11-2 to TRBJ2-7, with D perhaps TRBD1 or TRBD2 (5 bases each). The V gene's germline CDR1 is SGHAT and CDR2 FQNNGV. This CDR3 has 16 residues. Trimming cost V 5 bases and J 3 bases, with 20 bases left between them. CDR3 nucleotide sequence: TGTGCCAGCAGCCGATGGGGCGGAGAGGGTTTCTACGAGCAGTACTTC. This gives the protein CASSRWGGEGFYEQYF.

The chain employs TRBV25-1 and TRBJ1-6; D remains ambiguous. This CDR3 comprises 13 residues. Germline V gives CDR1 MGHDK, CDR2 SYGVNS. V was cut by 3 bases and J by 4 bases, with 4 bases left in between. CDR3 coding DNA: TGTGCCAGCAGTGAGACGTATAATTCACCCCTCCACTTT. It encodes CASSETYNSPLHF.

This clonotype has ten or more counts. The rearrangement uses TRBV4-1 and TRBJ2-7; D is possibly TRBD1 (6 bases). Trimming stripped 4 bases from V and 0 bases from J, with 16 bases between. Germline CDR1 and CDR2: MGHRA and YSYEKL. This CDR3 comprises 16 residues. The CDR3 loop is CASSRMGHPSSYEQYF. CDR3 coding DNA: TGCGCCAGCAGCCGGATGGGACATCCGAGCTCCTACGAGCAGTACTTC.

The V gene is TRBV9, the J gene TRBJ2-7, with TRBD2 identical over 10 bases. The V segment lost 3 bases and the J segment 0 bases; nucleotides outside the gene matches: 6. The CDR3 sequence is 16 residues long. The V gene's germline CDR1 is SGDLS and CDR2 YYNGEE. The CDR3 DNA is TGTGCCAGCAGCGCCCGCCCTAGCGGGGGCTCCTACGAGCAGTACTTC. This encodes CASSARPSGGSYEQYF.

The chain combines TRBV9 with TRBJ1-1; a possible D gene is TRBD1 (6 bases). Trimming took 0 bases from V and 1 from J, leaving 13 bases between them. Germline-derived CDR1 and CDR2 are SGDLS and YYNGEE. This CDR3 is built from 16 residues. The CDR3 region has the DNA TGTGCCAGCAGCGTAGAGTCCCGCAGGGGGAACACTGAAGCTTTCTTT. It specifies CASSVESRRGNTEAFF.

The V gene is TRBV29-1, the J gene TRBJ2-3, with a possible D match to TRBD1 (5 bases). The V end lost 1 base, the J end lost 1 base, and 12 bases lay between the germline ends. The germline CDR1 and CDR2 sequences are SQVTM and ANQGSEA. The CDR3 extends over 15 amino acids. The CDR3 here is CSVEGTHEGTDTQYF. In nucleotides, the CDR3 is TGCAGCGTTGAAGGGACACACGAAGGCACAGATACGCAGTATTTT.

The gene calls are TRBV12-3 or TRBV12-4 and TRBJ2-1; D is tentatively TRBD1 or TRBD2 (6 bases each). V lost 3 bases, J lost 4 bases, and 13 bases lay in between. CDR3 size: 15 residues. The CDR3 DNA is TGTGCCAGCAGTTTTAAACAGGGAGGTTACAATGAGCAGTTCTTC. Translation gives CASSFKQGGYNEQFF.

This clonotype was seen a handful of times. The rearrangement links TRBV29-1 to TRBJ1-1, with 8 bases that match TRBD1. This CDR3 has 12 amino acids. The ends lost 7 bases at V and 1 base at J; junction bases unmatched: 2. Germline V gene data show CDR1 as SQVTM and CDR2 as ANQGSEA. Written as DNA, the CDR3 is TGCAGCGCGGGACAGGCGAACACTGAAGCTTTCTTT. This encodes CSAGQANTEAFF.